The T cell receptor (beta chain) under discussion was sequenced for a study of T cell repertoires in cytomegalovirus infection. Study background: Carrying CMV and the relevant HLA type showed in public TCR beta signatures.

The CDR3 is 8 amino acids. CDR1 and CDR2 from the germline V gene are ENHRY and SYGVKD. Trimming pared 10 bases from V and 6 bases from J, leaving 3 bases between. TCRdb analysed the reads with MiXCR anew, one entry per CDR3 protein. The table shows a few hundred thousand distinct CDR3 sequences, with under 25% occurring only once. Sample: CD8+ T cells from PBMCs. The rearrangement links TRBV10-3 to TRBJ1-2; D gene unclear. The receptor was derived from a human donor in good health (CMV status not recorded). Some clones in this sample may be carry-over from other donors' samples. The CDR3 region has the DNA TGTGCCACGGATGGCTACACCTTC. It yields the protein CATDGYTF.